The 8 T cell receptor beta chains listed next were all sequenced from one sample in a study of human T cells and chemical hapten exposure. The time point: patch test 1, 2 weeks after DPC sensitization. Treatment of the sample: therapeutic diphenylcyclopropenone sensitization with weekly scalp DPC. TCRdb re-called the RACE reads with MiXCR, one entry per CDR3 protein. The sample shows under 200,000 distinct CDR3 sequences, around 13% of them seen only once. This specimen was whole blood, taken in connection with sensitization to the hapten diphenylcyclopropenone (DPC). These receptors all come from a woman in her thirties with alopecia areata. Some clones in this sample may be carry-over from other donors' samples.

This clonotype was seen a few times. The CDR3 nucleotides are TGTGCCAGCAATACGGGGGCAGGGTACAATGAGCAGTTCTTC. Its translation is CASNTGAGYNEQFF. V is TRBV28 and J is TRBJ2-1, with D possibly called TRBD1 or TRBD2 (6 bases each). Germline CDR1 is MDHEN and CDR2 is SYDVKM. The length of the CDR3 is 14 residues. The V and J ends lost 7 bases and 4 bases respectively, with 14 bases between them.

V is TRBV4-1 and J is TRBJ1-1, with D unresolved. V was shortened by 1 base and J by 11 bases, with 14 bases between the two germline ends. Germline V gene data show CDR1 as MGHRA and CDR2 as YSYEKL. This CDR3 contains 13 residues. In DNA form, the CDR3 reads TGCGCCAGCAGCCAAGGGGTCGGGGAGAGGGCTTTCTTT. This translates into CASSQGVGERAFF.

This clonotype has just a few counts. The chain couples TRBV28 to TRBJ1-2, with a tentative D call TRBD1 (6 bases). The CDR3 covers 14 residues. Per germline, CDR1 MDHEN and CDR2 SYDVKM. Trimming stripped 6 bases from V and 8 bases from J, with 19 bases between. CDR3 residues: CASSNTGSGYGYTF. In nucleotides, the CDR3 is TGTGCCAGCAGCAATACAGGGTCTGGTTACGGCTACACCTTC.

The CDR3 protein is CASSQDQGLISGNTIYF. As DNA, the CDR3 is TGTGCCAGCAGCCAAGATCAGGGACTCATCTCTGGAAACACCATATATTTT. The chain couples TRBV4-2 to TRBJ1-3, with D possibly TRBD1 on 5 matching bases. The length of the CDR3 is 17 residues. The ends were cut back, 0 bases at V and 0 bases at J, with 12 bases in the middle. Germline values: CDR1 LGHNA, CDR2 YNFKEQ.

Ten or more counts support this clonotype. This chain connects TRBV5-5 to TRBJ1-1, with D hard to call. V was shortened by 2 bases and J by 2 bases, with 10 bases between the two germline ends. Germline V lookup: CDR1 SGHKS, CDR2 YYEKEE (reference sequence). This CDR3 is 14 amino acids long. The DNA of the CDR3 is TGTGCCAGCAGCTTTAATGCACAAAACACTGAAGCTTTCTTT. Its translation: CASSFNAQNTEAFF.

The table lists this clonotype with many counts. J is TRBJ1-3 and V is TRBV11-2; possible D gene TRBD1, 6 bases. The germline V gene encodes CDR1 SGHAT and CDR2 FQNNGV. The CDR3 covers 21 residues. V lost 2 bases, J lost 0 bases, and 26 bases lay in between. This CDR3 is CASSLPGGAAARQFSGNTIYF. CDR3 coding DNA: TGTGCCAGCAGCTTACCGGGGGGGGCAGCCGCTCGTCAATTCTCTGGAAACACCATATATTTT. The full variable domain, with the rest looked up from reference TRBV11-2 and TRBJ1-3, is EAGVAQSPRYKIIEKRQSVAFWCNPISGHATLYWYQQILGQGPKLLIQFQNNGVVDDSQLPKDRFSAERLKGVDSTLKIQPAKLEDSAVYLCASSLPGGAAARQFSGNTIYFGEGSWLTVV.

With regard to this clonotype: The final CDR3 position lacks the conserved phenylalanine or tryptophan, pointing to a likely read error. V and J are TRBV3-1 and TRBJ2-1; D uncertain. V gave up 2 bases and J gave up 0 bases, with 5 bases separating them. This CDR3 is built from 14 residues. The germline gives CDR1 LGHDT, CDR2 YNNKEL (reference sequence). The CDR3 nucleotides read TGTGCCAGCAGCCAAATTAGCTCCTACAATGAGCAGTTCTCC. It specifies CASSQISSYNEQFS.

In this sample, this clonotype turned up a few times. The rearrangement uses TRBV10-2 and TRBJ2-3; the D is unclear. Germline V CDR1 and CDR2: WSHSY, SAAADI. The length of the CDR3 is 14 residues. V lost 0 bases and J lost 6, with 10 bases in between. In DNA, the CDR3 is TGCGCCAGCAGTGAGTCTAATGGTGTCGATACGCAGTATTTT. Translated: CASSESNGVDTQYF.